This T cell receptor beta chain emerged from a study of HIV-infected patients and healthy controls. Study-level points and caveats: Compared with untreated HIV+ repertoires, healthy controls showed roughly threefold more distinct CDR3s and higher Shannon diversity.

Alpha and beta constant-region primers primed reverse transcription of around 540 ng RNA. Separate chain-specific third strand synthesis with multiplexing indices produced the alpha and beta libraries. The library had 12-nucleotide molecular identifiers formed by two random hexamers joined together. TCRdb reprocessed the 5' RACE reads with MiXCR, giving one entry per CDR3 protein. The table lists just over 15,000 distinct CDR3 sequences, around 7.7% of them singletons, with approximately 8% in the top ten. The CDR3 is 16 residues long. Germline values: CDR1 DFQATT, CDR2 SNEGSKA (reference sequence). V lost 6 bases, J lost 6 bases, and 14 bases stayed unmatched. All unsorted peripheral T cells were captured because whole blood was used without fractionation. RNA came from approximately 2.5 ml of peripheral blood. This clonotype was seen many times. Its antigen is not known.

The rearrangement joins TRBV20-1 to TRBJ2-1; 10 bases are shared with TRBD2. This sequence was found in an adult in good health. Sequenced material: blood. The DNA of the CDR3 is TGCAGTGCCGCAATCACCGGGACTAGCGTCGGCAATGAGCAGTTCTTC. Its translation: CSAAITGTSVGNEQFF.